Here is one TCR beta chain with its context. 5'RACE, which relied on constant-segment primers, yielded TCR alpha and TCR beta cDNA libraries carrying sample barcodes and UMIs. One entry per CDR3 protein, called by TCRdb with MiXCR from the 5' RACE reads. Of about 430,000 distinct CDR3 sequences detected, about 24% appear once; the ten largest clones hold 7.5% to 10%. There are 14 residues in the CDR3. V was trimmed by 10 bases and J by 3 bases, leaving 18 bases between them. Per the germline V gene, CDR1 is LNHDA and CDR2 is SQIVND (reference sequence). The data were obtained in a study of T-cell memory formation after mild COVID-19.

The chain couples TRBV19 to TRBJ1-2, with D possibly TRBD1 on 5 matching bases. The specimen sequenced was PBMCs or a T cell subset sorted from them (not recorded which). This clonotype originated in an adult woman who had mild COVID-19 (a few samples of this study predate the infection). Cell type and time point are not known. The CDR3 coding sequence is TGTGCCATTAGAACCAGGGACGAGGACTATGGCTACACCTTC. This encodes CAIRTRDEDYGYTF.